The clone carrying this T cell receptor beta chain was recorded many times. The sample comes from a study of T cells after posttransplantation cyclophosphamide. Sequencing used immunoSEQ multiplex PCR; TCRdb keeps in-frame clones, though not all of them. Found here are approximately 27,000 clones, no singletons; the ten largest cover roughly 1.5%. V was cut by 4 bases and J by 8 bases, with 21 bases left in between. The CDR3 covers 15 residues. Germline CDR1 and CDR2: SGHDT and YYEEEE. J is TRBJ1-2 and V is TRBV5-6; D not resolved. The sequence came from a man aged 45-65 years in good health, CMV-negative, and a related stem cell transplant donor. The sample was PBMCs. Written as DNA, the CDR3 is TGTGCCAGCAGCCTAAATTTAGCGGGAGGAGGCGGCTACACCTTC. Amino acid sequence: CASSLNLAGGGGYTF.